The 18 T cell receptor beta chains below come from one sample, sequenced in a study of T cells in Graves' hyperthyroidism and ophthalmopathy. The CDR3 regions of TCR beta were amplified from RNA transcripts. The HTBI primer set was used in a first-round RT-PCR of the TCR CDR3. TCRdb analysed the multiplex PCR reads with MiXCR anew, one entry per CDR3 protein. This table has a few hundred thousand distinct CDR3 sequences, less than 20% appearing once. Sequences were obtained from blood. These receptors originate from a woman in her 30s with Graves' hyperthyroidism.

The V and J genes are TRBV20-1 and TRBJ2-2; tentative D call: TRBD1 (8 bases). CDR3 size: 19 residues. Trimming left V 1 base short and J 0 bases short, with 21 bases between. The germline CDR1 and CDR2 sequences are DFQATT and SNEGSKA (reference sequence). CDR3 sequence reads: CSARVGGWQGASNTGELFF. For the CDR3, the DNA is TGCAGTGCTAGAGTGGGGGGGTGGCAGGGGGCATCGAACACCGGGGAGCTGTTTTTT.

This clonotype came up many times. The chain recombines TRBV11-3 with TRBJ2-3; perhaps TRBD1 as D (6 bases). V lost 4 bases and J 4 bases, leaving 15 bases between the germline ends. This CDR3 region has 15 residues. CDR1 is SGHNT, CDR2 YENEEA, per germline. The CDR3 sequence: CASSSGQFTPDTQYF. For the CDR3, the DNA is TGTGCCAGCAGCTCCGGACAGTTCACCCCAGATACGCAGTATTTT.

This clonotype came up many times. This sequence joins TRBV28 and TRBJ2-1; D perhaps matches TRBD2 (6 bases). The CDR3 loop spans 12 amino acids. Germline assignment: CDR1 MDHEN and CDR2 SYDVKM. The DNA for the CDR3 is TGTTCAGCGGGCAGGGAAGGAAATGAGCAGTTCTTC. Translated: CSAGREGNEQFF.

Ten or more counts support this clonotype. The junction and the germline gene differ at one end; a read error may be behind it. This sequence joins TRBV5-1 and TRBJ2-5, with no clear D. CDR1 is SGHRS and CDR2 is YFSETQ in the germline V gene. The CDR3 covers 12 residues. The CDR3 region has the DNA TGTGCCAGCAGTTTTAGTGGCGAGACCCAGTACTTC. Its translation: CASSFSGETQYF.

This clonotype was counted many times. This chain uses TRBV30 with TRBJ2-3; D gene uncertain. The CDR3 runs 11 residues. V gave up 0 bases and J gave up 6 bases, with 4 bases separating them. CDR1 is GTSNPN, CDR2 SVGIG, per germline (reference sequence). CDR3 in amino acids: CAWSVIDTQYF. In DNA, the CDR3 is TGTGCCTGGAGTGTAATTGATACGCAGTATTTT.

The chain uses TRBV20-1 and TRBJ2-3, with 9 bases aligning to TRBD2. The germline gives CDR1 DFQATT, CDR2 SNEGSKA (reference sequence). The CDR3 loop spans 14 amino acids. Unmatched junction bases numbered 2, after V lost 4 bases and J lost 0 bases. In DNA, the CDR3 is TGCAGTGCTACTAGCGGGACGAGCACAGATACGCAGTATTTT. Protein sequence: CSATSGTSTDTQYF.

In this sample, this clonotype turned up a few times. The chain has TRBV28 and TRBJ2-4; TRBD2 aligns across 8 bases. Germline V CDR1 and CDR2: MDHEN, SYDVKM. V lost 3 bases to trimming and J lost 3 bases; unmatched junction nucleotides: 4. The CDR3 runs 15 residues. CDR3 in amino acids: CASSLRGVGKNIQYF. CDR3 sequence (DNA): TGTGCCAGCAGTTTGCGGGGGGTCGGCAAAAACATTCAGTACTTC. The full variable domain, its missing parts supplied by reference TRBV28 and TRBJ2-4, is DVKVTQSSRYLVKRTGEKVFLECVQDMDHENMFWYRQDPGLGLRLIYFSYDVKMKEKGDIPEGYSVSREKKERFSLILESASTNQTSMYLCASSLRGVGKNIQYFGAGTRLSVL.

The chain combines TRBV12-3 or TRBV12-4 with TRBJ1-4; D may be TRBD1 (5 bases). The CDR3 spans 14 residues. Trimming left V 5 bases short and J 5 bases short, with 12 bases between. CDR3: CASSIGWGNEKLFF. CDR3 nucleotides: TGTGCCAGCAGTATCGGTTGGGGGAATGAAAAACTGTTTTTT.

This chain joins TRBV4-3 and TRBJ2-1; 11 bases match TRBD2. V was pared by 6 bases and J by 4 bases, with 8 bases of the junction left unmatched. Germline-derived CDR1 and CDR2 are LGHNA and YSLEER. The length of the CDR3 is 16 residues. The DNA for the CDR3 is TGCGCCAGCAGTGACCTAGCGGGGGGATGGTACAATGAGCAGTTCTTC. Protein product: CASSDLAGGWYNEQFF.

The V gene is TRBV6-1, the J gene TRBJ2-7; 8 nucleotides align to TRBD2. J was trimmed by 0 bases and V by 7 bases; bases with no gene match: 11. The CDR3 is 16 amino acids. Germline CDR1 MNHNS, CDR2 SASEGT. The DNA of the CDR3 is TGTGCCAGCATCGGGAGGGCCGGGGTAGGCTCCTACGAGCAGTACTTC. Its translation: CASIGRAGVGSYEQYF.

The table lists this clonotype with many counts. This chain joins TRBV30 and TRBJ2-1, with 10 bases fitting TRBD2. The V gene's germline CDR1 is GTSNPN and CDR2 SVGIG (reference sequence). CDR3 size: 15 residues. Losses at the gene ends were 4 bases for V and 0 bases for J; bases not matched to a gene: 3. The CDR3 spells CAWKGLANSYNEQFF. CDR3 in DNA: TGTGCCTGGAAGGGACTAGCGAACTCCTACAATGAGCAGTTCTTC.

This clonotype was seen more than once but under ten times. The chain uses TRBV25-1 and TRBJ2-2; a possible D gene is TRBD2 (5 bases). V lost 0 bases and J 3 bases, leaving 8 bases between the germline ends. CDR3 length: 15 amino acids. Germline V gene data show CDR1 as MGHDK and CDR2 as SYGVNS. The CDR3 coding sequence is TGTGCCAGCAGTGAATATTACGGGGACACCGGGGAGCTGTTTTTT. Protein sequence: CASSEYYGDTGELFF.

This sequence joins TRBV7-6 and TRBJ2-1, with TRBD2 matching 8 bases. The junction had 13 bases not matched to a gene; V was cut back by 5 bases and J by 7 bases. Per the germline V gene, CDR1 is SGHVS and CDR2 is FNYEAQ. This CDR3 comprises 16 residues. The CDR3 reads CASSRIHGASGNEQFF. Here the CDR3 DNA reads TGTGCCAGCAGCCGGATCCACGGTGCTAGCGGGAATGAGCAGTTCTTC.

The chain employs TRBV2 and TRBJ1-1; weak D call: TRBD1 (6 bases). Trimming removed 11 bases from V and 0 bases from J, with 7 bases in between. Looked up from germline, CDR1 is SNHLY and CDR2 is FYNNEI. The CDR3 has 11 amino acids. The CDR3 coding sequence is TGTGCCGGACAGTTGAACACTGAAGCTTTCTTT. It codes for CAGQLNTEAFF.

This clonotype came up a few times. A much larger clonotype is one base distant, so this may be a read error. The chain uses TRBV28 and TRBJ2-2; D might be TRBD2 (5 bases). The CDR3 loop spans 12 amino acids. CDR1 is MDHEN and CDR2 is SYDVKM in the germline V gene. CDR3 coding DNA: TGTGCCAGCCGACCGCCAGCCGGGGAGCTGCTTTTT. It yields the protein CASRPPAGELLF.

This clonotype came up a few times. This chain links TRBV29-1 with TRBJ2-7, with 9 bases aligning to TRBD1. Germline lookup yields CDR1 SQVTM and CDR2 ANQGSEA. The CDR3 runs to 14 residues. V lost 4 bases and J lost 3; bases outside the gene matches: 7. The chain's CDR3 is CSVGTGDFHYEQYF. The CDR3 DNA is TGCAGCGTTGGGACAGGGGATTTTCACTACGAGCAGTACTTC.

At least ten counts were recorded for this clonotype. V gene TRBV18 combines with J gene TRBJ2-3; 12 bases agree with TRBD2. Trimming took 3 bases from V and 3 from J; bases not matched to a gene: 7. The germline V gene has CDR1 KGHSH and CDR2 LQKENI. CDR3 size: 17 residues. Written as DNA, the CDR3 is TGTGCCAGCTCACCCCCGACTAGCGGGAGAGGAACAGATACGCAGTATTTT. Its protein product is CASSPPTSGRGTDTQYF.

This clonotype was counted ten times or more. The rearrangement joins TRBV10-3 to TRBJ2-1, with 7 bases fitting TRBD2. The CDR3 runs 16 residues. Germline values: CDR1 ENHRY, CDR2 SYGVKD. J was trimmed by 1 base and V by 2 bases; bases with no gene match: 5. The CDR3 is CAISEGRGRSYNEQFF. The CDR3 region has the DNA TGTGCCATCAGTGAGGGGAGGGGCCGGTCCTACAATGAGCAGTTCTTC.